Shown below are 5 T cell receptor beta chains from a single sample sequenced in a study of monozygotic twins with inflammatory bowel disease. TCRdb reprocessed the 5' RACE reads, keeping one entry per CDR3 protein, no DNA. Recorded for this sample: roughly 90,000 distinct CDR3 sequences. Source material: blood. Receptors were obtained from a human donor with ulcerative colitis or Crohn's disease, or a healthy co-twin of an affected twin (not recorded which).

This rearrangement joins TRBV24-1 to TRBJ2-1. The CDR3 is 11 amino acids. Germline V gene lookup returns CDR1 KGHDR and CDR2 SFDVKD. CDR3 in amino acids: CATSFRNEQFF.

CDR3 sequence reads: CASSLDPAGGTEAFF. This sequence joins TRBV11-2 and TRBJ1-1; without DNA, the TCRdb call of TRBD1 cannot be checked. CDR3 length: 15 residues. Germline lookup yields CDR1 SGHAT and CDR2 FQNNGV.

The V gene is TRBV12-3 or TRBV12-4, the J gene TRBJ1-1; TCRdb's D call of TRBD1 is untestable without DNA. The CDR3 is 14 amino acids. The CDR3 sequence is CASRPGAMNTEAFF.

The V gene is TRBV12-3 or TRBV12-4, the J gene TRBJ2-3. This CDR3 is 15 amino acids long. CDR3 residues: CASSISGGSTDTQYF.

The chain is built from TRBV7-6 and TRBJ2-7. The CDR3 sequence is 13 residues long. From germline, CDR1 is SGHVS and CDR2 FNYEAQ. The CDR3 reads CASSPTADYEQYF.